This TCR beta chain originates from a study of human T cells and chemical hapten exposure. TCRdb re-derived calls from the RACE reads in MiXCR, one entry per CDR3 protein. Of around 380,000 distinct CDR3 sequences listed, 4% to 5.5% were seen once; the top ten hold under 2.5%. Many counts were recorded for this clonotype. V lost 4 bases and J 0 bases, leaving 7 bases between the germline ends. Germline CDR1 reads SGHRS; CDR2 reads YFSETQ. The CDR3 has 14 amino acids. The sample's time point: patch test 1, 2 weeks after DPC sensitization. Treatment: therapeutic diphenylcyclopropenone sensitization with weekly scalp DPC.

The chain combines TRBV5-1 with TRBJ2-2, with D possibly TRBD1 on 5 matching bases. The clonotype was recovered from a woman aged 45-60 years with alopecia areata. Some clones in this sample may be carry-over from other donors' samples. The source was whole blood, collected in connection with sensitization to the hapten diphenylcyclopropenone (DPC). This CDR3 reads CASSPTANTGELFF. CDR3 in DNA: TGCGCCAGCAGCCCGACAGCGAACACCGGGGAGCTGTTTTTT.